Shown below are 32 T cell receptor beta chains from a single sample sequenced in a study of coeliac disease. Repertoires were generated with immunoSEQ multiplex PCR, while TCRdb's copy carries only in-frame clones and drops some. The sample lists thousands of clones; 55% to 65% were seen once. Specimen: lamina propria lymphocytes from the gut. The receptors come from a woman aged 60-75 years with active celiac disease.

The chain combines TRBV9 with TRBJ2-3; 7 bases map to TRBD2. The CDR3 has 14 residues. J gave up 6 bases and V 5 bases, and 9 bases lay outside the gene matches. Germline V gene data show CDR1 as SGDLS and CDR2 as YYNGEE. CDR3 DNA sequence: TGTGCCAGCAGTCTCGAGGTGGGAGGGGATACGCAGTATTTT. This codes for CASSLEVGGDTQYF.

This chain connects TRBV4-1 to TRBJ1-6; 8 nucleotides match TRBD1. The CDR3 is made up of 15 amino acids. Trimming at V came to 4 bases and at J to 10 bases, leaving 9 bases not matched to a gene. Germline CDR1 MGHRA, CDR2 YSYEKL. The CDR3 DNA is TGCGCCAGCAGCCCCGAAACCCGACAGGGGTCACCCCTCCACTTT. This codes for CASSPETRQGSPLHF.

The J gene is TRBJ2-7, the V gene TRBV7-2; 9 bases are a match to TRBD1. Germline-derived CDR1 and CDR2 are SGHTA and FQGNSA. V lost 4 bases, J lost 3 bases, and 7 bases stayed unmatched. This CDR3 spans 15 amino acids. In DNA, the CDR3 is TGTGCCAGCAGCTCGCGAAGGACAGGGGTCTACGAGCAGTACTTC. Translated: CASSSRRTGVYEQYF. The full variable domain, in which reference TRBV7-2 and TRBJ2-7 provide the parts outside the CDR3, is GAGVSQSPSNKVTEKGKDVELRCDPISGHTALYWYRQSLGQGLEFLIYFQGNSAPDKSGLPSDRFSAERTGGSVSTLTIQRTQQEDSAVYLCASSSRRTGVYEQYFGPGTRLTVT.

The CDR3 loop is CASSLASPGRGSETQYF. The CDR3 DNA follows: TGTGCCAGCAGCTTAGCCTCCCCGGGCAGGGGTTCAGAGACCCAGTACTTC. The genes are TRBV11-3 and TRBJ2-5; maybe TRBD1 (6 bases). Trimming took 1 base from V and 4 from J, leaving 19 bases between them. The CDR3 has 17 residues. The germline V gene encodes CDR1 SGHNT and CDR2 YENEEA.

The gene calls are TRBV28 and TRBJ2-3, with 8 bases that match TRBD2. The germline V gene has CDR1 MDHEN and CDR2 SYDVKM. Unmatched junction bases numbered 6, after V lost 3 bases and J lost 7 bases. This CDR3 has 14 amino acids. CDR3 sequence: CASSFGRARHTQYF. The CDR3 bases are TGTGCCAGCAGTTTCGGGAGGGCCCGGCATACGCAGTATTTT.

The chain couples TRBV7-9 to TRBJ2-1; tentative D call: TRBD2 (6 bases). CDR1 is SEHNR and CDR2 is FQNEAQ in the germline V gene (reference sequence). This CDR3 comprises 16 residues. Trimming stripped 5 bases from V and 6 bases from J, with 20 bases between. The DNA for the CDR3 is TGTGCCAGCAGCCCGGAGGGGATAATCGGAAGCAATGAGCAGTTCTTC. Translated, it gives CASSPEGIIGSNEQFF.

J is TRBJ2-3 and V is TRBV4-1; the match to TRBD2 covers 8 bases. The V gene end was trimmed by 2 bases and the J gene end by 4 bases; junction bases not matched to a gene: 5. The CDR3 has 15 residues. Per the germline V gene, CDR1 is MGHRA and CDR2 is YSYEKL. As DNA, the CDR3 is TGCGCCAGCAGCCAAACCGGGGGGGCATCAGATACGCAGTATTTT. It encodes CASSQTGGASDTQYF.

This chain connects TRBV4-2 to TRBJ2-1; possible D gene TRBD2, 6 bases. This CDR3 has 14 amino acids. V was shortened by 10 bases and J by 7 bases, with 20 bases between the two germline ends. Germline V gives CDR1 LGHNA, CDR2 YNFKEQ. The CDR3 reads CATAGGGVSNEQFF. The CDR3 DNA follows: TGTGCCACCGCGGGTGGCGGGGTCTCTAATGAGCAGTTCTTC.

This clone occurred a few times. The chain joins TRBV5-1 to TRBJ2-3; D call uncertain. Germline CDR1 and CDR2: SGHRS and YFSETQ. Trimming took 6 bases from V and 1 from J, leaving 9 bases between them. The CDR3 runs to 13 residues. CDR3 protein: CASIVTGTDTQYF. The DNA of the CDR3 is TGCGCCAGCATTGTCACAGGCACAGATACGCAGTATTTT.

V is TRBV27 and J is TRBJ1-3; TRBD1 matches at 9 bases. The CDR3 consists of 17 residues. With 4 bases clipped from V and 0 bases from J, the junction kept 7 bases outside the gene matches. The V gene's germline CDR1 is MNHEY and CDR2 SMNVEV (reference sequence). The CDR3 is CASSSGTGPTSGNTIYF. The CDR3, as DNA: TGTGCCAGCAGTTCCGGGACAGGGCCCACCTCTGGAAACACCATATATTTT.

The CDR3 here is CASSSGAGGNTEAFF. The CDR3 coding sequence is TGTGCCAGCAGCTCAGGGGCGGGGGGGAACACTGAAGCTTTCTTT. The chain is built from TRBV5-4 and TRBJ1-1; D possibly corresponds to TRBD1 (6 bases). CDR1 SGHNT and CDR2 YYREEE come from the germline V gene (reference sequence). Trimming took off 3 bases at V and 1 base at J, with 13 bases between the two ends. The CDR3 contains 15 residues.

CDR3 DNA: TGCGCCAGCAGCTTGGACCGGGGGGTCAATCAGCCCCAGCATTTT. As protein: CASSLDRGVNQPQHF. This chain joins TRBV5-1 and TRBJ1-5; tentative D call: TRBD1 (5 bases). Germline V gene lookup returns CDR1 SGHRS and CDR2 YFSETQ. Between the trimmed V and J ends, which lost 0 bases and 3 bases, there was a span of 10 bases. The CDR3 sequence is 15 residues long.

V is TRBV18 and J is TRBJ2-5; 9 positions agree with TRBD2. Germline V gene lookup returns CDR1 KGHSH and CDR2 LQKENI. Trimming at V came to 0 bases and at J to 5 bases, leaving 4 bases not matched to a gene. This CDR3 has 15 amino acids. The CDR3 sequence is CASSPPRGGHETQYF. For the CDR3, the DNA is TGTGCCAGCTCACCACCGCGGGGGGGGCACGAGACCCAGTACTTC.

The chain recombines TRBV5-6 with TRBJ2-7; TRBD2 matches 8 bases. Per the germline V gene, CDR1 is SGHDT and CDR2 is YYEEEE. J was trimmed by 2 bases and V by 4 bases; bases with no gene match: 5. This CDR3 comprises 14 residues. The CDR3 here is CASSPPGGTYEQYF. The DNA for the CDR3 is TGTGCCAGCAGCCCCCCGGGGGGGACCTACGAGCAGTACTTC.

In its sample, this clone was seen a few times. This sequence joins TRBV7-3 and TRBJ2-3, with a tentative D call TRBD2 (6 bases). Germline V gene lookup returns CDR1 SGHTA and CDR2 FQGTGA. With 2 bases removed from V and 2 bases from J, the gap between germline ends came to 11 bases. The CDR3 is 15 residues long. CDR3 amino acids: CASSLRGIVTDTQYF. The CDR3 coding sequence is TGTGCCAGCAGCTTACGCGGGATAGTCACAGATACGCAGTATTTT.

The V and J genes are TRBV9 and TRBJ2-5, with 14 bases lining up with TRBD2. The CDR3 extends over 15 amino acids. CDR1 is SGDLS and CDR2 is YYNGEE in the germline V gene. Trimming removed 4 bases from V and 4 bases from J; junction bases left unmatched: 3. For the CDR3, the DNA is TGTGCCAGCAGCCTTGGACTAGCGGGGGGAGAGACCCAGTACTTC. It encodes CASSLGLAGGETQYF. The variable domain in full, with the rest retrieved from reference TRBV9 and TRBJ2-5, is DSGVTQTPKHLITATGQRVTLRCSPRSGDLSVYWYQQSLDQGLQFLIQYYNGEERAKGNILERFSAQQFPDLHSELNLSSLELGDSALYFCASSLGLAGGETQYFGPGTRLLVL.

This chain uses TRBV6-5 with TRBJ1-2; D unresolved. The CDR3 runs 13 residues. CDR1 is MNHEY, CDR2 SVGAGI, per germline. Trimming removed 8 bases from V and 7 bases from J, with 17 bases in between. The CDR3 coding sequence is TGTGCCAGCGGAGGTCGGTCGGCCTTTGGCTACACCTTC. It encodes CASGGRSAFGYTF.

The chain carries TRBV5-5 and TRBJ1-1; D is ambiguous. This CDR3 spans 15 amino acids. Germline-derived CDR1 and CDR2 are SGHKS and YYEKEE (reference sequence). The ends were cut back, 4 bases at V and 4 bases at J, with 17 bases in the middle. CDR3 in amino acids: CASSDQAWVGTEAFF. CDR3 sequence (DNA): TGTGCCAGCAGCGACCAGGCTTGGGTTGGCACTGAAGCTTTCTTT.

On this clone: Within the sample, other DNA sequences also encode this same CDR3. V gene TRBV7-9 combines with J gene TRBJ1-1; D not certain. Trimming removed 3 bases from V and 2 bases from J, with 7 bases in between. Germline V lookup: CDR1 SEHNR, CDR2 FQNEAQ (reference sequence). This CDR3 comprises 13 residues. The CDR3 DNA sequence: TGTGCCAGCAGCTTTTCCGTAAACACTGAAGCTTTCTTT. Amino acids: CASSFSVNTEAFF.

The DNA for the CDR3 is TGTGCCAGCAGCTTAGGGCTAGCGGATAGCACAGATACGCAGTATTTT. It encodes CASSLGLADSTDTQYF. The V and J genes are TRBV7-9 and TRBJ2-3; TRBD2 aligns across 7 bases. After removal of 1 base from V and 0 bases from J, the junction contained 4 bases not matched to a gene. Germline values: CDR1 SEHNR, CDR2 FQNEAQ (reference sequence). The CDR3 runs to 16 residues.

This clone occurred once. V and J are TRBV28 and TRBJ2-7; 7 positions match TRBD1. V lost 1 base and J lost 6; bases outside the gene matches: 3. Germline V gene lookup returns CDR1 MDHEN and CDR2 SYDVKM. The CDR3 covers 13 residues. In DNA form, the CDR3 reads TGTGCCAGCAGTTTATTTTCAGGGGGCGAGCAGTACTTC. This sequence encodes CASSLFSGGEQYF.

This clone was picked up one time. The genes are TRBV7-3 and TRBJ1-1; 9 bases fit TRBD1. Trimming cost V 4 bases and J 4 bases; bases outside gene matches: 4. The CDR3 covers 14 residues. From germline, CDR1 is SGHTA and CDR2 FQGTGA. CDR3 region: CASSSQQGATEAFF. CDR3 DNA sequence: TGTGCCAGCAGCTCTCAACAGGGGGCCACTGAAGCTTTCTTT.

The chain couples TRBV5-1 to TRBJ2-4; D is possibly TRBD2 (5 bases). The germline V and J ends were trimmed by 4 bases and 10 bases, with 9 bases remaining between them. Germline CDR1 SGHRS, CDR2 YFSETQ. The CDR3 is 11 amino acids. For the CDR3, the DNA is TGCGCCAGCAGCCTAGGACTTATTCAGTACTTC. Amino acids: CASSLGLIQYF.

The V gene is TRBV7-2, the J gene TRBJ2-3; 11 bases line up with TRBD2. The CDR3 sequence is 16 residues long. J gave up 5 bases and V 6 bases, and 10 bases lay outside the gene matches. CDR1 SGHTA and CDR2 FQGNSA come from the germline V gene. The CDR3 DNA follows: TGTGCCAGCAGTTCGGGACTAGCGGCCCTGGTAGATACGCAGTATTTT. Translated, it gives CASSSGLAALVDTQYF.

In regard to this clone: One junction end does not reproduce the germline sequence, and a read error may be involved. Other DNA sequences in the sample encode the same CDR3. This rearrangement joins TRBV6-5 to TRBJ2-2; possible D gene TRBD2, 5 bases. Germline V gene lookup returns CDR1 MNHEY and CDR2 SVGAGI. The CDR3 runs to 15 residues. The CDR3 loop reads CASSYSFKNTGELFF. In nucleotides, the CDR3 is TGTGCCAGCAGTTACTCGTTCAAGAACACCGGGGAGCTGTTCTTT.

J is TRBJ2-5 and V is TRBV11-3; a possible D gene is TRBD1 (5 bases). Trimming shortened V by 1 base and J by 5 bases, and 14 bases separated the two germline ends. The CDR3 is 15 amino acids. Germline V CDR1 and CDR2: SGHNT, YENEEA. In nucleotides, the CDR3 is TGTGCCAGCAGCTTAGTTCCAGGGTTTGGGGAGACCCAGTACTTC. Its translation: CASSLVPGFGETQYF.

This clone was found a few times. V usage is TRBV5-1 and J usage is TRBJ2-7; 13 bases are a match to TRBD2. The CDR3 consists of 16 residues. V was pared by 2 bases and J by 4 bases, with 6 bases of the junction left unmatched. The germline V gene has CDR1 SGHRS and CDR2 YFSETQ. The CDR3 bases are TGCGCCAGCAGCTTACCGGGACTAGCGGGACCATACGAGCAGTACTTC. Translating gives CASSLPGLAGPYEQYF.

Concerning this clone itself: Compared with germline, one end of the junction differs, possibly owing to a read error. This chain connects TRBV7-7 to TRBJ2-2, with TRBD2 identical over 9 bases. CDR3 size: 15 residues. The germline V gene encodes CDR1 SSHAT and CDR2 FNYEAQ (reference sequence). The CDR3 DNA is TGTGCTAGCAGCCGGACTAGCGCTAACACCGGGGAGCTGTTTTTT. This encodes CASSRTSANTGELFF.

This clone ranks as medium-sized. This chain connects TRBV4-3 to TRBJ2-7; 11 bases are shared with TRBD2. In germline, CDR1 is LGHNA, CDR2 YSLEER. This CDR3 region has 18 residues. The V segment lost 1 base and the J segment 2 bases; nucleotides outside the gene matches: 10. The CDR3 region is CASSQGPQLAGATYEQYF. The CDR3 bases are TGCGCCAGCAGCCAAGGTCCCCAACTAGCGGGGGCCACCTACGAGCAGTACTTC.

The chain carries TRBV4-2 and TRBJ2-5, with TRBD2 identical over 9 bases. The ends lost 0 bases at V and 5 bases at J; junction bases unmatched: 7. There are 16 residues in the CDR3. CDR1 is LGHNA, CDR2 YNFKEQ, per germline. The CDR3 here is CASSQDGGRALETQYF. The CDR3 DNA reads as TGTGCCAGCAGCCAAGACGGCGGGAGGGCATTGGAGACCCAGTACTTC.

J is TRBJ1-3 and V is TRBV27, with D possibly matching TRBD1 (6 bases). The CDR3 has 14 amino acids. Trimming removed 2 bases at V and 4 bases at J, with 9 bases between. Germline V gene lookup returns CDR1 MNHEY and CDR2 SMNVEV (reference sequence). The CDR3 DNA reads TGTGCCAGCAGTTTAGGGGGCACCGGAAACACCATATATTTT. Translation: CASSLGGTGNTIYF.

This chain uses TRBV5-1 with TRBJ1-2; D uncertain. The V end lost 0 bases, the J end lost 2 bases, and 11 bases lay between the germline ends. CDR3 length equals 15 residues. Germline values: CDR1 SGHRS, CDR2 YFSETQ. The CDR3: CASSLELGRNYGYTF. CDR3 coding DNA: TGCGCCAGCAGCTTGGAATTGGGCAGAAACTATGGCTACACCTTC.